This entry lists 5 T cell receptor beta chains sequenced from one sample in a study of T cell responses to AZD1222 COVID-19 vaccine. Sequencing used immunoSEQ multiplex PCR; TCRdb keeps in-frame clones, though not all of them. Of roughly 190,000 clones detected, roughly nine tenths appear once; the ten largest clones hold 3.4%. Sequenced here: peripheral blood, sampled 28 days after the second AZD1222 dose. The receptors originated from an adult who received the AZD1222 COVID-19 vaccine.

This chain uses TRBV9 with TRBJ1-1; 8 nucleotides line up with TRBD1. Germline V gene lookup returns CDR1 SGDLS and CDR2 YYNGEE. Unmatched junction bases numbered 12, after V lost 4 bases and J lost 4 bases. This CDR3 contains 16 residues. The DNA of the CDR3 is TGTGCCAGCAGCCCTACCTTGGGGACAGGCTCCACTGAAGCTTTCTTT. This codes for CASSPTLGTGSTEAFF.

The V call is TRBV28, the J call TRBJ1-5; no clear D gene. Trimming removed 3 bases from V and 3 bases from J, with 9 bases in between. This CDR3 has 14 amino acids. Germline assignment: CDR1 MDHEN and CDR2 SYDVKM. This chain's CDR3 is CASSFNAYNQPQHF. CDR3 nucleotide sequence: TGTGCCAGCAGTTTTAACGCTTACAATCAGCCCCAGCATTTT.

The rearrangement links TRBV7-9 to TRBJ2-7; D call uncertain. Germline assignment: CDR1 SEHNR and CDR2 FQNEAQ (reference sequence). The CDR3 has 16 residues. Trimming removed 5 bases at V and 0 bases at J, with 17 bases between. CDR3 in DNA: TGTGCCAGCAGCACCTTGACTGCACCAAGCTCCTACGAGCAGTACTTC. Translated, it gives CASSTLTAPSSYEQYF.

V gene TRBV7-9 combines with J gene TRBJ1-4; D not certain. The CDR3 contains 16 residues. Looked up from germline, CDR1 is SEHNR and CDR2 is FQNEAQ (reference sequence). Trimming stripped 1 base from V and 6 bases from J, with 15 bases between. In DNA, the CDR3 is TGTGCCAGCAGCTTAGTGTCCGGGGTTGGGGATGAAAAACTGTTTTTT. It specifies CASSLVSGVGDEKLFF.

The chain links TRBV24-1 to TRBJ2-3; no reliable D call. This CDR3 region has 14 residues. Trimming pared 3 bases from V and 7 bases from J, leaving 13 bases between. Germline assignment: CDR1 KGHDR and CDR2 SFDVKD. This CDR3 is CATSDPRVLNTQYF. As DNA, the CDR3 is TGTGCCACCAGTGATCCCCGGGTCCTAAATACGCAGTATTTT.